This T cell receptor beta chain emerged from a study of post-analysis software for immune sequencing data (dated by TCRdb to between 2014 and 2017). Turning to the overall study: The recorded disease courses included relapsing-remitting, secondary progressive and progressive-relapsing multiple sclerosis, and some patients had no subtype annotation. The patient repertoires were set against eleven to twelve previously published healthy control repertoires from donors whose ages ranged from roughly 6 to 27 years. A subset of samples was prepared in parallel using single-end sample barcoding, then pooled and co-amplified after Illumina adapter ligation. Study-wide conclusions, independent of this receptor: The multiple sclerosis patient group was slightly younger than the control group. Direct clustering with F measure showed strong co-clustering of samples prepared in the same batch, prompting a batch-effect correction. Roughly 5 TRBV segments, including TRBV5-6, TRBV5-1 and TRBV20-1, were significantly more frequent in patients than controls. Significantly lower normalized Chao1 diversity was found in multiple sclerosis patients than in controls, suggesting substantial peripheral T-cell clonal expansion.

Concerning this clonotype: Its antigen is unknown. Base qualities are not at hand, and no much larger clone is one base apart.

The CDR3 runs 14 residues from the cysteine to the phenylalanine. CDR3 DNA is the only sequence kept; it has 42 bases, read in frame from the first base. V is cut back by 5 bases and J by 5 bases, with 3 bases in the junction unmatched. The germline V gene encodes CDR1 SGHVS and CDR2 FQNEAQ. To demonstrate the VDJtools post-analysis software, TCR beta repertoires were profiled from the peripheral blood of roughly 12 young patients with multiple sclerosis. The multiple sclerosis patients were children and adolescents between 6 and 15 years of age. The method was PCR. The instrument was an Illumina HiSeq 2500. To reduce PCR and sequencing biases, unique molecular identifiers were incorporated into the TCR beta cDNA libraries. Some 500,000 cDNA molecules were obtained for every 1 to 10 million input T cells, so each molecule roughly corresponded to one T cell. The patient libraries were prepared and sequenced using the same protocol as the earlier healthy control dataset. Samples belonging to the same batch were prepared together, multiplexed and sequenced on a shared HiSeq lane. The study's processing was this. Raw barcoded reads were processed with MIGEC, discarding single-read molecular identifier groups before consensus assembly and CDR3 extraction. Clonotype tables were post-analysed with VDJtools, normalizing diversity by down-sampling all datasets to the smallest sample size. To correct batch-related cross-sample contamination, repertoire overlap clustering matched CDR3 amino acid sequences but not nucleotide sequences. TCRdb reworked the public reads: Q25 trimming with fastp, MiXCR clone assembly, productive beta chains retained. CDR3 protein duplicates are merged, each entry listing the most common genes and DNA. TCRdb's processing, not the authors', yielded these V and J calls. Present in this sample are roughly 570,000 distinct CDR3 sequences, 30% to 40% of which were seen just once. The ten biggest clones cover 4.5% to 7.5% of the sample.

The sequence is built from TRBV7-8 and TRBJ1-5, and TRBD1 aligns with 10 junction nucleotides. The sequence was collected from a girl aged 2 to 17 with multiple sclerosis. The sequenced sample consisted of blood. The nucleotide sequence reads as follows: TGTGCCAGCAGCCAAGACAGGGGGCATCAGCCCCAGCATTTT. This gives the protein CASSQDRGHQPQHF.